The T cell receptor (beta chain) under discussion was sequenced for a study of OX40 agonist ivuxolimab in advanced cancers. Study-wide results and caveats: Specificity for antigen went undetermined in the expanded peripheral T cells. Circulating CD4+ and CD8+ T cells showed clonal expansion by week 6 at 0.1 to 3.0 mg/kg. Among patients with partial responses at 0.1-3.0 mg/kg, clonal expansion was among the lowest.

In regard to this clone: Antigen: not known.

Per the germline V gene, CDR1 is SGHTA and CDR2 is FQGTGA. Trimming left V 5 bases short and J 5 bases short, with 12 bases between. This CDR3 contains 14 residues. Libraries were prepared by immunoSEQ multiplex PCR; TCRdb keeps only in-frame clonotypes and omits some of them. This sample yields 120,000 or so clones, of which about 94% are seen a single time; roughly 0.15% belongs to the top ten. Sequencing used CD4+ or CD8+ T cells sorted from blood, obtained in a trial of the OX40 agonist ivuxolimab. This sequence was found in an adult with an advanced solid tumor such as melanoma, head and neck, liver or kidney cancer. V gene TRBV7-3 combines with J gene TRBJ2-2; D is unclear. The CDR3 DNA follows: TGTGCCAGCAGCCCAGAGGTTATAACCGGGGAGCTGTTTTTT. Translation gives CASSPEVITGELFF.